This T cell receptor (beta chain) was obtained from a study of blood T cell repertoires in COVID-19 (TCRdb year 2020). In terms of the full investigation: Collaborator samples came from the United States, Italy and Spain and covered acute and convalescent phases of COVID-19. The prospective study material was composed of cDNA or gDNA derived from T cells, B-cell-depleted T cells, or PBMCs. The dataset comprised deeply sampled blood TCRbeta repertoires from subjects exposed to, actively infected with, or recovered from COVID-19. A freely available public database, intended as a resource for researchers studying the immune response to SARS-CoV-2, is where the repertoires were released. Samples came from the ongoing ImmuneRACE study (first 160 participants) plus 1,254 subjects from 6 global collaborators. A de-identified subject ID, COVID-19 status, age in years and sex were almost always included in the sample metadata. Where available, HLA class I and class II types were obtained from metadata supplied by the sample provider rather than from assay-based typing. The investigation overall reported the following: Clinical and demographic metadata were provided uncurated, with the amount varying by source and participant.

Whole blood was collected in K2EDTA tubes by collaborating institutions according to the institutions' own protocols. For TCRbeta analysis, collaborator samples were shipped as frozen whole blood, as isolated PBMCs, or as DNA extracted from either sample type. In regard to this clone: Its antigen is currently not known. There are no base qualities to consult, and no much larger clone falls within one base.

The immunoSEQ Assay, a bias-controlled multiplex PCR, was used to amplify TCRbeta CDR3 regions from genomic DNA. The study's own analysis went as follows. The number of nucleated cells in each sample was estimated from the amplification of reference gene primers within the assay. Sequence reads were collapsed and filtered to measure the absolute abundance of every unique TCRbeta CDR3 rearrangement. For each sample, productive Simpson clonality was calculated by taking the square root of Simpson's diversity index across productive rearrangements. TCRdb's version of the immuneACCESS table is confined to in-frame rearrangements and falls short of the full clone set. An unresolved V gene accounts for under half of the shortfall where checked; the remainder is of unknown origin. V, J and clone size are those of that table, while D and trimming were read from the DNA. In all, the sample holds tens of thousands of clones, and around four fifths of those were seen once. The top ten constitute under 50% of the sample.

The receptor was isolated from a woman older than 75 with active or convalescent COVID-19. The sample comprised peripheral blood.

At the DNA level, the sequence is TGTGCCAGCAGTAGGGACAGGGAAGGCTACACCTTC. The translation is CASSRDREGYTF. The V and J segments used are TRBV12-3 or TRBV12-4 and TRBJ1-2; TRBD1 aligns with 9 central bases. After removal of 5 bases from V and 8 bases from J, the junction retains 3 bases not matched to a gene. The cysteine opens and the phenylalanine closes a CDR3 of 12 amino acids. The sequence is cut down to CDR3 DNA, 36 bases in frame from base 1.